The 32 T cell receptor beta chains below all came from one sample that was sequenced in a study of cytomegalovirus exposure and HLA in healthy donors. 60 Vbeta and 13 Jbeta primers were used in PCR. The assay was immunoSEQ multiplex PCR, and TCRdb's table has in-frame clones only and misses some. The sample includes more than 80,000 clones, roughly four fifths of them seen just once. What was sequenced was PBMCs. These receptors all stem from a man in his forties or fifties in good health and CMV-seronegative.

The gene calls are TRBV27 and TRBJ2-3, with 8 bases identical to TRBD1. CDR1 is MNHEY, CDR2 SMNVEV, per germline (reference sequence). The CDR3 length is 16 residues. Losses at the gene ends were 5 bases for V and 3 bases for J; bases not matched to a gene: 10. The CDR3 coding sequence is TGTGCCAGCAGTCGAAAAACAGGGGGTATAACAGATACGCAGTATTTT. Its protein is CASSRKTGGITDTQYF.

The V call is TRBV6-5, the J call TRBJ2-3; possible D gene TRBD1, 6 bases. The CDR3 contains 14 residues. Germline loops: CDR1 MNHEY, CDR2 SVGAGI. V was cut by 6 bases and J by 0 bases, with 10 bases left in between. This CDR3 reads CASRGDISTDTQYF. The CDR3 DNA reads TGTGCCAGCAGGGGGGACATTAGCACAGATACGCAGTATTTT.

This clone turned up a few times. The CDR3 DNA is TGTGCCAGTAGTATAAGTGGGACAGTCATAACTTTCTTT. Translating it yields CASSISGTVITFF. The chain combines TRBV19 with TRBJ1-1; 7 bases are shared with TRBD1. V dropped 2 bases and J dropped 12; count of bases not matched to a gene: 9. Germline V gene sequence: CDR1 LNHDA, CDR2 SQIVND (reference sequence). This CDR3 is built from 13 residues.

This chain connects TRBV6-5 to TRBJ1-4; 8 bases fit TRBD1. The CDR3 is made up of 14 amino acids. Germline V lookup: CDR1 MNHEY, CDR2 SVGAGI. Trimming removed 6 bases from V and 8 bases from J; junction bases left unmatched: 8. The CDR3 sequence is CASSRDRIREKLFF. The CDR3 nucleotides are TGTGCCAGCAGCCGGGACAGGATTCGCGAAAAACTGTTTTTT.

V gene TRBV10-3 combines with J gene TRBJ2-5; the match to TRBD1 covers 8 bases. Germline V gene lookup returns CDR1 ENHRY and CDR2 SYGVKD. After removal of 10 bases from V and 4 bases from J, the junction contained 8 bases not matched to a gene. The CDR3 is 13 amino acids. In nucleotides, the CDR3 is TGTGCCACCTGGGACAGGACATCAGAGACCCAGTACTTC. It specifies CATWDRTSETQYF.

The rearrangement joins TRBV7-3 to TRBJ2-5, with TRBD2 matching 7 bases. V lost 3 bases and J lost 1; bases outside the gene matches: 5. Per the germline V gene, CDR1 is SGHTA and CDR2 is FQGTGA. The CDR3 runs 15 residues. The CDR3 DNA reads TGTGCCAGCAGCTTGTCTAGCGGTAGCCAAGAGACCCAGTACTTC. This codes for CASSLSSGSQETQYF. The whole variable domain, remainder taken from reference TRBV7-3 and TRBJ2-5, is GAGVSQTPSNKVTEKGKYVELRCDPISGHTALYWYRQSLGQGPEFLIYFQGTGAADDSGLPNDRFFAVRPEGSVSTLKIQRTERGDSAVYLCASSLSSGSQETQYFGPGTRLLVL.

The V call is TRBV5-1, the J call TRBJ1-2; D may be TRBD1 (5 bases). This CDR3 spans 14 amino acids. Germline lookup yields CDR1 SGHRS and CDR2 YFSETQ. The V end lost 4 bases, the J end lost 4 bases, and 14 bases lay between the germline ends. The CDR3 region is CASSETGLSYGYTF. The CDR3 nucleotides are TGCGCCAGCAGCGAGACGGGACTTAGCTATGGCTACACCTTC.

CDR3 amino acids: CSVVPADSPYEQYV. Written as DNA, the CDR3 is TGCAGCGTTGTACCGGCGGATTCCCCTTACGAGCAGTACGTC. The chain combines TRBV29-1 with TRBJ2-7; the D is unclear. CDR1 and CDR2 (germline): SQVTM, ANQGSEA. V was cut by 4 bases and J by 4 bases, with 17 bases left in between. The CDR3 spans 14 residues.

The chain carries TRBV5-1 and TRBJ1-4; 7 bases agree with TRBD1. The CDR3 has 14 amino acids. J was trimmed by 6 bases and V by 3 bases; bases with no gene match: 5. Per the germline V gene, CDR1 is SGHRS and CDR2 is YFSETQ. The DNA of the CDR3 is TGCGCCAGCAGCTCGGACAGGATTGATGAAAAACTGTTTTTT. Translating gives CASSSDRIDEKLFF.

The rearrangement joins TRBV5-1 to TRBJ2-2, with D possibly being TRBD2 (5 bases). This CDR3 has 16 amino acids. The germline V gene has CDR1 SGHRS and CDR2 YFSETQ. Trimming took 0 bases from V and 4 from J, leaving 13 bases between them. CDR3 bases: TGCGCCAGCAGCTTGGCCCGGGGTGGGAGCACCGGGGAGCTGTTTTTT. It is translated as CASSLARGGSTGELFF.

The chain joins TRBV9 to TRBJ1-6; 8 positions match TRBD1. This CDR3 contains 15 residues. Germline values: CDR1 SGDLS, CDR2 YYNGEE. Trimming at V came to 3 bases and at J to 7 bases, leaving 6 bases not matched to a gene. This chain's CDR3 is CASSGSGTGNSPLHF. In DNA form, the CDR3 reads TGTGCCAGCAGCGGTTCCGGGACAGGCAATTCACCCCTCCACTTT.

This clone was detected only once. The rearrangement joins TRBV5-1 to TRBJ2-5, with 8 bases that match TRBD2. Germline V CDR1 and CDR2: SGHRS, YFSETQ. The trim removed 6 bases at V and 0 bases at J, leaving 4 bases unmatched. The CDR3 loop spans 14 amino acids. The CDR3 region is CASTSGRDQETQYF. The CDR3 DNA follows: TGCGCCAGCACCTCCGGGAGGGACCAAGAGACCCAGTACTTC.

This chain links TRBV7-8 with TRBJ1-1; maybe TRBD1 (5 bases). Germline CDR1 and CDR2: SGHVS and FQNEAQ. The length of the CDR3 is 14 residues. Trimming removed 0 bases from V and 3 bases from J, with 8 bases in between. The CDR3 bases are TGTGCCAGCAGCTTAGCCAGGGCGGACACTGAAGCTTTCTTT. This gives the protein CASSLARADTEAFF. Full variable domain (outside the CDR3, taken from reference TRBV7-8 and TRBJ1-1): GAGVSQSPRYKVAKRGQDVALRCDPISGHVSLFWYQQALGQGPEFLTYFQNEAQLDKSGLPSDRFFAERPEGSVSTLKIQRTQQEDSAVYLCASSLARADTEAFFGQGTRLTVV.

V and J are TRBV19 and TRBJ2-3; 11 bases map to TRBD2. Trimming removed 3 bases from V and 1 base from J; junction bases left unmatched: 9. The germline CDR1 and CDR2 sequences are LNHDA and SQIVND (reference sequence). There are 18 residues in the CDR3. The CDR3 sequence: CASSILAGGGLGTDTQYF. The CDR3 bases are TGTGCCAGTAGTATCCTAGCGGGGGGTGGTCTTGGCACAGATACGCAGTATTTT.

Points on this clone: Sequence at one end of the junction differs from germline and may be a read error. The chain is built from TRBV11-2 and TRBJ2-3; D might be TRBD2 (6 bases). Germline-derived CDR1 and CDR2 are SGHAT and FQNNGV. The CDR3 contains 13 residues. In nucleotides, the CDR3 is TGTGCCAGCAGCTTAAGCGGCGGGGACGGCATGGATTTT. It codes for CASSLSGGDGMDF. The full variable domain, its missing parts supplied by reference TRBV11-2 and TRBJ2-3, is EAGVAQSPRYKIIEKRQSVAFWCNPISGHATLYWYQQILGQGPKLLIQFQNNGVVDDSQLPKDRFSAERLKGVDSTLKIQPAKLEDSAVYLCASSLSGGDGMDFGPGTRLTVL.

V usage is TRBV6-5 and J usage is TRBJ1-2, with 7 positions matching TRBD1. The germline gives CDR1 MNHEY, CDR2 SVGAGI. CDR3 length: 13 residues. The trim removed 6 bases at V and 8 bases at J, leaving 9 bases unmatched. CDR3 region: CASRAQGYKGYTF. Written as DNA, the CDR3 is TGTGCCAGCAGGGCACAGGGGTATAAGGGCTACACCTTC.

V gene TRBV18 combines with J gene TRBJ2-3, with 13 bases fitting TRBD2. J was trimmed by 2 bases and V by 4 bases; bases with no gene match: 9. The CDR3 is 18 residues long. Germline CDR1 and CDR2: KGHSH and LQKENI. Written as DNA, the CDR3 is TGTGCCAGCTCACGGGAGACTAGCGGGGGGACAGACACAGATACGCAGTATTTT. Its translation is CASSRETSGGTDTDTQYF.

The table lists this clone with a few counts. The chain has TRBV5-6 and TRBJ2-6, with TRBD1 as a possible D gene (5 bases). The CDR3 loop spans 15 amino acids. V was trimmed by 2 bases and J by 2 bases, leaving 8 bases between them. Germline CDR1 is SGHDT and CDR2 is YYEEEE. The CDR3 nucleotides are TGTGCCAGCAGCTTAGGGGCCGCTGGGGCCAACGTCCTGACTTTC. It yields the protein CASSLGAAGANVLTF.

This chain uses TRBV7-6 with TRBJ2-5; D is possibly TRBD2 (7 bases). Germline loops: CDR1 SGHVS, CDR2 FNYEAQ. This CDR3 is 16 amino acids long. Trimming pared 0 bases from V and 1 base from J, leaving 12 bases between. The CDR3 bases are TGTGCCAGCAGCTTAGCTTGGGGAGGGGGCCAAGAGACCCAGTACTTC. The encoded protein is CASSLAWGGGQETQYF. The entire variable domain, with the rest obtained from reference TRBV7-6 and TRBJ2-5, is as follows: GAGVSQSPRYKVTKRGQDVALRCDPISGHVSLYWYRQALGQGPEFLTYFNYEAQQDKSGLPNDRFSAERPEGSISTLTIQRTEQRDSAMYRCASSLAWGGGQETQYFGPGTRLLVL.

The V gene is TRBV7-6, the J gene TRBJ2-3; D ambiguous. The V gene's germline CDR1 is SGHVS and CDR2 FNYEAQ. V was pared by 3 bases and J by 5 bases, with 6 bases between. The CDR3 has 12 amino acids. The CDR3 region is CASSLSVDTQYF. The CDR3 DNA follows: TGTGCCAGCAGCTTGTCGGTAGATACGCAGTATTTT.

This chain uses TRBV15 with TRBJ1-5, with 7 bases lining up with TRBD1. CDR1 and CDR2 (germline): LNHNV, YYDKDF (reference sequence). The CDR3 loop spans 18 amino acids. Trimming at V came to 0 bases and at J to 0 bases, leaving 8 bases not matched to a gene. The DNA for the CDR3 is TGTGCCACCAGCAGAGAGTGGGGACAGAGCTATAGCAATCAGCCCCAGCATTTT. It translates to CATSREWGQSYSNQPQHF.

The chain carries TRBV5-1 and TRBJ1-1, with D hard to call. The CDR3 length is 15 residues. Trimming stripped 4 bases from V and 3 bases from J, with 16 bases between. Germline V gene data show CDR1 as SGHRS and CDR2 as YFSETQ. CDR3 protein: CASSENSGGYTEAFF. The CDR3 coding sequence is TGCGCCAGCAGCGAGAATTCCGGAGGTTACACTGAAGCTTTCTTT.

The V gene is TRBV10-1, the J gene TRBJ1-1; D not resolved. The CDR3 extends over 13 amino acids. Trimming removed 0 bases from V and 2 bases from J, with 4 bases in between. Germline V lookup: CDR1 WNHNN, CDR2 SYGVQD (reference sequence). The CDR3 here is CASSESINTEAFF. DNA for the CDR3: TGCGCCAGCAGTGAGTCTATTAACACTGAAGCTTTCTTT.

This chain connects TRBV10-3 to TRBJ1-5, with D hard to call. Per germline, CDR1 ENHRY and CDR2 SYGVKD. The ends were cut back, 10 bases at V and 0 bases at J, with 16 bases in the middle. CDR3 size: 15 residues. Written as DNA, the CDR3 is TGTGCCACCGCACTGGAGGTACGTAGCAATCAGCCCCAGCATTTT. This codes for CATALEVRSNQPQHF.

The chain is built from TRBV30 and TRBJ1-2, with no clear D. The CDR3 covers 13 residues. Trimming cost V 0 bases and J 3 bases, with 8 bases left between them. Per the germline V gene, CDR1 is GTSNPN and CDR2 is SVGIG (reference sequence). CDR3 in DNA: TGTGCCTGGAGTGTACAGCTCCACTATGGCTACACCTTC. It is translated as CAWSVQLHYGYTF. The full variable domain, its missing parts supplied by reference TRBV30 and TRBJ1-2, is SQTIHQWPATLVQPVGSPLSLECTVEGTSNPNLYWYRQAAGRGLQLLFYSVGIGQISSEVPQNLSASRPQDRQFILSSKKLLLSDSGFYLCAWSVQLHYGYTFGSGTRLTVV.

Here the CDR3 DNA reads TGTGCCAGCAGTGGCCTACACGGGGGTTCTGGGGAAAAACTGTTTTTT. Protein sequence: CASSGLHGGSGEKLFF. The chain recombines TRBV6-1 with TRBJ1-4; D possibly corresponds to TRBD1 (5 bases). Germline CDR1 reads MNHNS; CDR2 reads SASEGT. The CDR3 contains 16 residues. Trimming took 4 bases from V and 8 from J, leaving 20 bases between them.

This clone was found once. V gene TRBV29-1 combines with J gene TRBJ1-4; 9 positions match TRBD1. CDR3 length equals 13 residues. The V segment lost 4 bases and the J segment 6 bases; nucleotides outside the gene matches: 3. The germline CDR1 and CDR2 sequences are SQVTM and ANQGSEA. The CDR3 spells CSVAGTGYEKLFF. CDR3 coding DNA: TGCAGCGTTGCCGGGACAGGGTATGAAAAACTGTTTTTT.

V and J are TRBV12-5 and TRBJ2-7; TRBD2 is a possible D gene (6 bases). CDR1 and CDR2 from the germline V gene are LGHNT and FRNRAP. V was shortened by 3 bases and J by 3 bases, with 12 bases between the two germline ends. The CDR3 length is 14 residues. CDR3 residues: CASGFGGVGYEQYF. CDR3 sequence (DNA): TGTGCTAGTGGTTTTGGAGGGGTAGGCTACGAGCAGTACTTC.

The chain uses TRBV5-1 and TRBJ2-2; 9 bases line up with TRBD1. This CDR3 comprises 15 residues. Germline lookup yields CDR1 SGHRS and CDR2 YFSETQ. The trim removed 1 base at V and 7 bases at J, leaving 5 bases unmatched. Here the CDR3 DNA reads TGCGCCAGCAGCTTGAGGACAGGGGTGGACGGGGAGCTGTTTTTT. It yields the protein CASSLRTGVDGELFF.

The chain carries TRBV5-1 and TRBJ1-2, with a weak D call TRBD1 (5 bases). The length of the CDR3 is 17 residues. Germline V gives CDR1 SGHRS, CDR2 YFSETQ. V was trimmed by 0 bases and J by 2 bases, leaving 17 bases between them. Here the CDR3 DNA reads TGCGCCAGCAGCTTGGTTCCGATGGGCAGGGCCAACTATGGCTACACCTTC. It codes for CASSLVPMGRANYGYTF.

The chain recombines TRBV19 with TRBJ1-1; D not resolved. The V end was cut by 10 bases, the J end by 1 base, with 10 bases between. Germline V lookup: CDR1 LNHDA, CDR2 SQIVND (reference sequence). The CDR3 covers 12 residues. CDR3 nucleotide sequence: TGTGCCACCAAGCCAGGGAACACTGAAGCTTTCTTT. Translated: CATKPGNTEAFF.

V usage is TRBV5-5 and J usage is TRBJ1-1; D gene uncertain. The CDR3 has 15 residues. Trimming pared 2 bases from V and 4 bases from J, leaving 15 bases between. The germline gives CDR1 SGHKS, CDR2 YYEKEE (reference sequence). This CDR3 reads CASSLINLGSTEAFF. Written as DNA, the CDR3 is TGTGCCAGCAGCTTAATTAACCTCGGGAGCACTGAAGCTTTCTTT.